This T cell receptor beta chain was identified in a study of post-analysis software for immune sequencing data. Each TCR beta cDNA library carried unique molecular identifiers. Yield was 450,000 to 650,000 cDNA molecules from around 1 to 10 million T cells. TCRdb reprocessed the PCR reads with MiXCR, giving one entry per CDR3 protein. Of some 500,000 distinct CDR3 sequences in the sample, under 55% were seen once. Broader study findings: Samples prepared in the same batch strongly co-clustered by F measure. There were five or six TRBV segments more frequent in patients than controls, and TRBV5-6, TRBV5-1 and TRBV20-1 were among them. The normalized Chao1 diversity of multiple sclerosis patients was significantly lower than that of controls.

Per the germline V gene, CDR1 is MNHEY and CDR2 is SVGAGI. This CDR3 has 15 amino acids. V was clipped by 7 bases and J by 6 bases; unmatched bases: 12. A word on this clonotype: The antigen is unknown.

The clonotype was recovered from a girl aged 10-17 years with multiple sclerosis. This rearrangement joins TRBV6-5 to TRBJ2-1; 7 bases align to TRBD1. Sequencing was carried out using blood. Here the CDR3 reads CASTINRGLGNEQFF. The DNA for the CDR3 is TGTGCCAGCACCATTAACAGGGGATTGGGCAATGAGCAGTTCTTC.